These T cell receptor beta chains were read from a single sample in a study of tumor-infiltrating lymphocytes in primary liver carcinoma. TCRdb recomputed calls from the multiplex PCR reads with MiXCR, one row per CDR3 protein. The data show 320,000 or so distinct CDR3 sequences, 50% to 70% seen once. Sequencing input: peripheral blood. The receptors were gathered from a man between 40 and 49 years old with primary liver carcinoma and hepatitis B virus infection. Each CDR3 is given with its conserved first and last residue. D genes are given only for firm matches. A row's size may be missing; if present it is once, few, many or a size class.

TGTGCCAGCACCTTCGACACAAACTCTGGATACACCATATATTTT,CASTFDTNSGYTIYF,.,TRBV11-2,15,.,TRBJ1-3
TGTGCCACTAGTGACCGGGAGAGCCCCTTTAGGCAGTATTTT,CATSDRESPFRQYF,.,TRBV24-1,14,.,TRBJ2-3
TGCAGCGTTGATGAGGTAGCAGGTGAGCAGTTCTTC,CSVDEVAGEQFF,.,TRBV29-1,12,few,TRBJ2-1
TGTGCCATCACCTGGGGACAGGGTATCTCTGGAAACACCATATATTTT,CAITWGQGISGNTIYF,TRBD1,TRBV10-3,16,.,TRBJ1-3
TGTGTCAGCAGTTTATGGGGGAATCCCAACAATGAGCAGTTCTTC,CVSSLWGNPNNEQFF,.,TRBV28,15,once,TRBJ2-1
TGTGCCAACAGTCCCTGGGGTAGCGGGAGTGGGGACATTCAGTACTTC,CANSPWGSGSGDIQYF,TRBD2,TRBV12-3/TRBV12-4,16,.,TRBJ2-4
TGTGTCAGCAGCCTAGGACGAAACAATGAGCAGTTCTTC,CVSSLGRNNEQFF,.,TRBV11-2,13,.,TRBJ2-1
TGTGCCAGCAGTGATATAGCGGGAGTGTCCTACGAGCAGTACTTC,CASSDIAGVSYEQYF,TRBD2,TRBV2,15,.,TRBJ2-7
TGCGCCAGCAGCCGACAGGGGCCGAACACTGATGCTTTCTTT,CASSRQGPNTDAFF,TRBD1,TRBV5-1,14,.,TRBJ1-1
TGTGCCAGCAGCTTAGAGGGGAACTATGGCTACACCTTC,CASSLEGNYGYTF,.,TRBV11-2,13,many,TRBJ1-2
TGTGCCAGCAGTCCTCGGGCCGATACGCAGTATTTT,CASSPRADTQYF,.,TRBV28,12,few,TRBJ2-3
TGTGCCTGGAGTCAGGAACAGGCAAACTATGGCTACACCTTC,CAWSQEQANYGYTF,.,TRBV30,14,few,TRBJ1-2
TGTGCCAGCAGCCAAGCAGGGGGCGGCGGGGAGCTGTTTTTT,CASSQAGGGGELFF,TRBD1,TRBV14,14,few,TRBJ2-2
TGTGCCAGCAGTTACTCGATGGCGGCCTACAATGAGCAGCTCTTC,CASSYSMAAYNEQLF,.,TRBV6-2/TRBV6-3,15,few,TRBJ2-1
TGTGCTAGCAGTGAAGAAGGGGTTGACGGGACCGGGGAGCTGTTTTTT,CASSEEGVDGTGELFF,.,TRBV6-1,16,.,TRBJ2-2
TGTACCAGCAGCTCTCACTTTAGGACTAGCGGCTCCTACGAGCAGTACTTC,CTSSSHFRTSGSYEQYF,TRBD2,TRBV11-2,17,few,TRBJ2-7
TGTGCCAGCAGTTCCTCAGCGGGGTTCGTCTCCTACGAGCACTACTTC,CASSSSAGFVSYEHYF,TRBD2,TRBV12-3/TRBV12-4,16,.,TRBJ2-7
TGTGCCATCAGCTTGACCGGACTAGCTCACCCTTCCGAGCAGTACTTC,CAISLTGLAHPSEQYF,TRBD2,TRBV7-8,16,.,TRBJ2-7
TGTACCACCAGTGACCCGGGGGGCAGCGAAGAGACCCAGTACTTC,CTTSDPGGSEETQYF,.,TRBV24-1,15,.,TRBJ2-5
TGCGCCAGCAGCCAAGTGTTGTCCTACGAGCAGTACTTC,CASSQVLSYEQYF,.,TRBV4-1,13,many,TRBJ2-7
TGTGCCAACAGTTCCTCAGCGGGAGGGGGCGAGCAGTACTTC,CANSSSAGGGEQYF,TRBD2,TRBV6-5,14,once,TRBJ2-7
TGTGCCATCAGTGAGTCAGGGACTAGCAGTAAAGTGACCCAGTACTTC,CAISESGTSSKVTQYF,TRBD2,TRBV10-3,16,.,TRBJ2-5
TGTGCCAGCAGCCCCCTTCGGGCAGAGGGAACTGAAGCTTTCTTT,CASSPLRAEGTEAFF,.,TRBV11-2,15,.,TRBJ1-1
TGTGCCAGCAGCCACTGGGGTGGAAAAGGGGAGACCCAGTACTTC,CASSHWGGKGETQYF,.,TRBV7-9,15,.,TRBJ2-5
TGTGCCAGCAGCTTAGGCCTAGCGGCCCCCTACGAGCAGTACTTC,CASSLGLAAPYEQYF,TRBD2,TRBV7-9,15,.,TRBJ2-7
TGCGCCAGCCGCCAACGAGGGGTGAACACTGAGGCTTTCTTT,CASRQRGVNTEAFF,.,TRBV4-1,14,.,TRBJ1-1
TGCGCCAGCTGCGCCGAGGGGACAGGCAGTCAGCCCCAGCATTTT,CASCAEGTGSQPQHF,TRBD1,TRBV5-1,15,.,TRBJ1-5
TGTGCCAGCAGCTTGGACCCGGGAGTGAACGGGGAGACCCAGTACTTC,CASSLDPGVNGETQYF,.,TRBV5-4,16,many,TRBJ2-5
TGTGCCAGTAGTCCCCGGGGGCTAGCGGGAGGCCTATACGAGCAGTACTTC,CASSPRGLAGGLYEQYF,TRBD2,TRBV19,17,.,TRBJ2-7
TGTGCCAGCCGCCTGGGGATAACGGGGCTTAGCAATCGGCCCCAGCATTTT,CASRLGITGLSNRPQHF,.,TRBV28,17,.,TRBJ1-5
TGTGCCAGCAGCAAAGAGGTGCAGTCCGCTCAGCCCCAGCATTTT,CASSKEVQSAQPQHF,.,TRBV21-1,15,.,TRBJ1-5
TGTGCCAGCAGCTCACAAGATAAGCAATATTTT,CASSSQDKQYF,.,TRBV5-6,11,.,TRBJ2-3
TGTGCCAGCAGCTTCGAACAGGGCCTCACTGAAGCTTTCTTT,CASSFEQGLTEAFF,.,TRBV5-6,14,.,TRBJ1-1
TGCGCCAGCAGCCAAGATCTTGGGGGTTGGGAGCAGCTCTTC,CASSQDLGGWEQLF,.,TRBV4-3,14,.,TRBJ2-1
TGTGCAAGTCGCTTAGGCCGTAGCGGGAATCACAACGAGCAGTACTTC,CASRLGRSGNHNEQYF,.,TRBV12-2,16,.,TRBJ2-7
TGTGCCAGCAGCCCAACTTCCGGGACAGGGATCGATGAGCAGTTCTTC,CASSPTSGTGIDEQFF,TRBD1,TRBV7-9,16,.,TRBJ2-1
TGTGCCAGCAGTCCCTGGGGAGCGGATGAAAAACTGATTTTT,CASSPWGADEKLIF,.,TRBV12-3/TRBV12-4,14,.,TRBJ1-4
TGCGCCAGCAGTCTAAGGAACACTGAAGCTTTCTTT,CASSLRNTEAFF,.,TRBV10-1,12,many,TRBJ1-1
TGTGCCGGCAGCCGAAGACGGCACAGGGTAAATGAGCAGTTCTTC,CAGSRRRHRVNEQFF,.,TRBV4-2,15,.,TRBJ2-1
TGCGCCAGCAGTTGGGACAGCCAAGAGACCCAGTACTTC,CASSWDSQETQYF,TRBD1,TRBV5-1,13,.,TRBJ2-5
TGTGCCAGCAGGTTTGGGATTAGCAGCGCAGATACGCAGTATTTT,CASRFGISSADTQYF,.,TRBV6-1,15,.,TRBJ2-3
TGTGCCAGCAGTTACAAGAGTACAGATACGCAGCATTTT,CASSYKSTDTQHF,.,TRBV6-5,13,.,TRBJ1-5
TGCGCCAGCAGCTTGGTCGTTCAGACTAGCGGGAGGGTCAATGAGCAGTTCTTC,CASSLVVQTSGRVNEQFF,TRBD2,TRBV5-1,18,.,TRBJ2-1
TGTGCCAGCAGCTTAGCAGGAATAGCGGGACAGAACACCGGGGAGCTGTTTTTT,CASSLAGIAGQNTGELFF,TRBD2,TRBV7-9,18,many,TRBJ2-2
TGCGCCAGCAGCCGGACCGGGGGACAGGGAATAAGCGGGAGGGTCACCGGGGAGCTGTTTTTT,CASSRTGGQGISGRVTGELFF,.,TRBV4-1,21,few,TRBJ2-2
TGTACCAGCAGCTTAGACTCGAGCGCCAATGAGCAGTTCTTC,CTSSLDSSANEQFF,.,TRBV7-9,14,.,TRBJ2-1
TGTGCCAGCCGGACTAGCGGGACCTACGAGCAGTACTTC,CASRTSGTYEQYF,TRBD2,TRBV6-6,13,many,TRBJ2-7
TGCAGCGTTCGGGGACAGGGGGGCGAGCAGTACTTC,CSVRGQGGEQYF,TRBD1,TRBV29-1,12,many,TRBJ2-7
TGTGCCAGCACTCCGACAGGAGATAGCAATCAGCCCCAGCATTTC,CASTPTGDSNQPQHF,.,TRBV6-2/TRBV6-3,15,few,TRBJ1-5
TGTGCCAGCAGCCAAGGTTTAGGGGACACTGGGGAGCTGTTTTTT,CASSQGLGDTGELFF,.,TRBV14,15,.,TRBJ2-2
TGTGCCAGCAGTTTCCCGGGACAGAAGGCAGATACGCAGTATTTT,CASSFPGQKADTQYF,TRBD1,TRBV28,15,once,TRBJ2-3